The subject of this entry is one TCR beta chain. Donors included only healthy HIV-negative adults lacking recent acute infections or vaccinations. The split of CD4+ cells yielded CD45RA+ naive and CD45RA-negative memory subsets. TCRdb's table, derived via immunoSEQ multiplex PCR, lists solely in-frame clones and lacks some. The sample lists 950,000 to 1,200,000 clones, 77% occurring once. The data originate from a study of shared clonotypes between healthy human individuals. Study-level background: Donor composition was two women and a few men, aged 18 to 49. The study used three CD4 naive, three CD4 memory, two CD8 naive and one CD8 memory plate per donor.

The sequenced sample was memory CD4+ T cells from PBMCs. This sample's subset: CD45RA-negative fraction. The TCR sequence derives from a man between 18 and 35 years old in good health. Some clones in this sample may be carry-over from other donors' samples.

CDR3 protein: CASSSGPAGNTGELFF. The CDR3 DNA reads as TGTGCCAGCAGCTCCGGTCCGGCGGGGAACACCGGGGAGCTGTTTTTT. V gene TRBV7-3 combines with J gene TRBJ2-2; possible D gene TRBD2, 5 bases. This CDR3 has 16 amino acids. Between the trimmed V and J ends, which lost 4 bases and 1 base, there was a span of 13 bases. Germline-derived CDR1 and CDR2 are SGHTA and FQGTGA.